This T cell receptor (beta chain) is from a study of T cells in localized non-small cell lung cancer. Study conclusions and caveats: Adjacent lung was found to contain a median about 55 of the top 100 tumor clones. Higher T cell density in the blood was associated with longer overall survival, whereas higher adjacent-lung clonality associated with shorter survival.

V lost 0 bases to trimming and J lost 5 bases, with 17 bases between them. Germline CDR1 is SGDLS and CDR2 is YYNGEE. This CDR3 spans 16 amino acids. This clone was observed a handful of times. The antigen remains undetermined. Assay used: immunoSEQ multiplex PCR; TCRdb lists only in-frame clones, some missing. In the table there are 2,500 to 3,000 clones, 20% to 30% of which are singletons. The sequences come from normal lung tissue next to the tumor, collected before any cancer treatment. This TCR was recovered from a man aged 35 to 70 with stage II lung adenocarcinoma. The chain has TRBV9 and TRBJ2-5, with D unresolved. This chain's CDR3 is CASSVGAQWLVETQYF. CDR3 bases: TGTGCCAGCAGCGTAGGGGCCCAGTGGTTAGTGGAGACCCAGTACTTC. The full variable domain, in which reference TRBV9 and TRBJ2-5 provide the parts outside the CDR3, is DSGVTQTPKHLITATGQRVTLRCSPRSGDLSVYWYQQSLDQGLQFLIQYYNGEERAKGNILERFSAQQFPDLHSELNLSSLELGDSALYFCASSVGAQWLVETQYFGPGTRLLVL.